This T cell receptor beta chain derives from a study of blood T cell repertoires in COVID-19. Sequencing was performed with immunoSEQ multiplex PCR; in TCRdb, only in-frame clones are kept and a portion is missing. The table lists 250,000 to 300,000 clones, about nine tenths of them singletons. This clone has just one count. Sequencing was carried out using PBMCs or T cells enriched from blood (not recorded which). This receptor was obtained from a middle-aged woman who had recovered from COVID-19.

CDR3 nucleotides: TGTGCCAGTAGTACAATTAGCGGGAGGAGCGATGAGCAGTTCTTC. Protein: CASSTISGRSDEQFF. The chain couples TRBV19 to TRBJ2-1; 10 positions match TRBD2. Germline lookup yields CDR1 LNHDA and CDR2 SQIVND (reference sequence). CDR3 length: 15 residues. V lost 4 bases to trimming and J lost 8 bases; unmatched junction nucleotides: 8.